Listed below are T cell receptor beta chains from one sample, sequenced in a study of CD8 T cells in Susac syndrome. TCRdb ran MiXCR on the immunoSEQ multiplex PCR reads and lists one entry per CDR3 protein. The table includes roughly 89,000 distinct CDR3 sequences, approximately 96% detected once. The sequenced material came from CD8+ T cells from PBMCs. The receptors were sampled from a human donor with Susac syndrome. Both conserved end residues are part of each CDR3. The D gene is left open where the match is weak. The listing skips clone size in some rows; elsewhere it reads once, few, many or a size class.

v_gene: TRBV5-4
j_gene: TRBJ1-1
abundance: -
len: 15
d_gene: -
CDR3aa: CASRERAALNTEAFF
CDR3nt: TGTGCCAGCAGGGAACGAGCAGCGTTGAACACTGAAGCTTTCTTT

v_gene: TRBV12-3/TRBV12-4
j_gene: TRBJ1-1
abundance: -
len: 14
d_gene: -
CDR3aa: CASTPRDAQPEAFF
CDR3nt: TGTGCCAGCACTCCCCGGGACGCACAGCCTGAAGCTTTCTTT

v_gene: TRBV29-1
j_gene: TRBJ1-5
abundance: -
len: 13
d_gene: -
CDR3aa: CSVLDGLNQPQHF
CDR3nt: TGCAGCGTTTTGGACGGCCTCAATCAGCCCCAGCATTTT

v_gene: TRBV9
j_gene: TRBJ1-2
abundance: -
len: 14
d_gene: -
CDR3aa: CASSSRPGWDGYTF
CDR3nt: TGTGCCAGCAGCTCCCGACCCGGTTGGGATGGCTACACCTTC

v_gene: TRBV7-8
j_gene: TRBJ2-3
abundance: -
len: 14
d_gene: TRBD2
CDR3aa: CASGPGRGTDTQYF
CDR3nt: TGTGCCAGCGGACCGGGGAGGGGCACAGATACGCAGTATTTT

v_gene: TRBV11-1
j_gene: TRBJ1-1
abundance: once
len: 14
d_gene: -
CDR3aa: CASSLSQGGWEAFF
CDR3nt: TGTGCCAGCAGCTTATCGCAGGGCGGCTGGGAAGCTTTCTTT

v_gene: TRBV13
j_gene: TRBJ2-2
abundance: -
len: 15
d_gene: -
CDR3aa: CASSLESSNTGELFF
CDR3nt: TGTGCCAGCAGCTTAGAGTCCTCGAACACCGGGGAGCTGTTTTTT

v_gene: TRBV30
j_gene: TRBJ1-1
abundance: once
len: 12
d_gene: -
CDR3aa: CAWWAVADEAFF
CDR3nt: TGTGCCTGGTGGGCTGTCGCCGATGAAGCTTTCTTT

v_gene: TRBV15
j_gene: TRBJ2-7
abundance: -
len: 13
d_gene: -
CDR3aa: CATSRDQSYEQYF
CDR3nt: TGTGCCACCAGCCGCGACCAATCCTACGAGCAGTACTTC

v_gene: TRBV20-1
j_gene: TRBJ1-2
abundance: -
len: 17
d_gene: -
CDR3aa: CSARDRGQVLLMGGYTF
CDR3nt: TGCAGTGCTAGAGATCGGGGTCAGGTCTTGCTAATGGGAGGCTACACCTTC

v_gene: TRBV14
j_gene: TRBJ2-1
abundance: -
len: 16
d_gene: TRBD2
CDR3aa: CASSQTSGGTYNEQFF
CDR3nt: TGTGCCAGCAGCCAAACGAGCGGGGGGACCTACAATGAGCAGTTCTTC

v_gene: TRBV15
j_gene: TRBJ2-3
abundance: -
len: 18
d_gene: -
CDR3aa: CATSSFTSALGGTDTQYF
CDR3nt: TGTGCCACCAGCAGTTTCACTTCGGCTCTCGGAGGTACAGATACGCAGTATTTT

v_gene: TRBV3-1
j_gene: TRBJ2-1
abundance: -
len: 15
d_gene: -
CDR3aa: CASSQDQVTHNEQFF
CDR3nt: TGTGCCAGCAGCCAAGATCAGGTCACCCACAATGAGCAGTTCTTC

v_gene: TRBV19
j_gene: TRBJ2-3
abundance: -
len: 16
d_gene: -
CDR3aa: CASSIDLPGASNTQYF
CDR3nt: TGTGCCAGTAGTATAGACCTCCCGGGAGCAAGTAATACGCAGTATTTT

v_gene: TRBV3-1
j_gene: TRBJ2-1
abundance: -
len: 16
d_gene: TRBD2
CDR3aa: CASSPGPAGAYNEQFF
CDR3nt: TGTGCCAGCAGCCCCGGCCCAGCGGGGGCCTACAATGAGCAGTTCTTC

v_gene: TRBV18
j_gene: TRBJ2-5
abundance: -
len: 15
d_gene: TRBD2
CDR3aa: CASSPAGGLQETQYF
CDR3nt: TGTGCCAGCTCACCGGCGGGGGGCCTCCAAGAGACCCAGTACTTC

v_gene: TRBV30
j_gene: TRBJ2-7
abundance: -
len: 13
d_gene: TRBD1
CDR3aa: CAWSETGSDEQYF
CDR3nt: TGTGCCTGGAGTGAGACAGGGAGCGACGAGCAGTACTTC

v_gene: TRBV19
j_gene: TRBJ1-1
abundance: -
len: 12
d_gene: -
CDR3aa: CASTGANTEAFF
CDR3nt: TGTGCCAGTACAGGGGCGAACACTGAAGCTTTCTTT

v_gene: TRBV27
j_gene: TRBJ2-3
abundance: medium-sized
len: 15
d_gene: TRBD2
CDR3aa: CASSLRAGGTDTQYF
CDR3nt: TGTGCCAGCAGTTTAAGGGCGGGGGGCACAGATACGCAGTATTTT

v_gene: TRBV14
j_gene: TRBJ2-3
abundance: once
len: 14
d_gene: -
CDR3aa: CASSRVRDLDTQYF
CDR3nt: TGTGCCAGCAGCCGGGTCCGGGACTTAGATACGCAGTATTTT

v_gene: TRBV7-9
j_gene: TRBJ1-6
abundance: -
len: 15
d_gene: TRBD1
CDR3aa: CASSQLGQTNSPLHF
CDR3nt: TGTGCCAGCAGCCAACTGGGACAGACCAATTCACCCCTCCACTTT

v_gene: TRBV27
j_gene: TRBJ1-1
abundance: few
len: 13
d_gene: -
CDR3aa: CASSLSSDTEAFF
CDR3nt: TGTGCCAGCAGTTTATCCAGTGACACTGAAGCTTTCTTT

v_gene: TRBV15
j_gene: TRBJ1-4
abundance: -
len: 17
d_gene: -
CDR3aa: CATSRDKGGRVNEKLFF
CDR3nt: TGTGCCACCAGCAGAGATAAGGGGGGGCGAGTTAATGAAAAACTGTTTTTT

v_gene: TRBV13
j_gene: TRBJ2-7
abundance: -
len: 15
d_gene: -
CDR3aa: CASSLSVDSSPEQYF
CDR3nt: TGTGCCAGCAGCTTATCCGTGGACTCCTCGCCCGAGCAGTACTTC

v_gene: TRBV19
j_gene: TRBJ2-1
abundance: -
len: 15
d_gene: TRBD1
CDR3aa: CASSTTGVWGNEQFF
CDR3nt: TGTGCCAGTAGTACAACAGGGGTGTGGGGAAATGAGCAGTTCTTC

v_gene: TRBV30
j_gene: TRBJ2-1
abundance: -
len: 12
d_gene: -
CDR3aa: CAWSVIYNEQFF
CDR3nt: TGTGCCTGGAGTGTAATCTACAATGAGCAGTTCTTC

v_gene: TRBV20-1
j_gene: TRBJ2-3
abundance: -
len: 15
d_gene: -
CDR3aa: CSATSDLISTDTQYF
CDR3nt: TGCAGTGCTACTTCAGACCTCATTAGTACAGATACGCAGTATTTT

v_gene: TRBV5-6
j_gene: TRBJ2-7
abundance: -
len: 11
d_gene: -
CDR3aa: CASSFRAEQYF
CDR3nt: TGTGCCAGCAGCTTCCGGGCGGAGCAGTACTTC

v_gene: TRBV20-1
j_gene: TRBJ2-7
abundance: -
len: 12
d_gene: -
CDR3aa: CSGLAGDYEQYF
CDR3nt: TGCAGTGGATTGGCAGGGGACTACGAGCAGTACTTC

v_gene: TRBV20-1
j_gene: TRBJ2-3
abundance: once
len: 14
d_gene: -
CDR3aa: CSASRHSNTDTQYF
CDR3nt: TGCAGTGCTAGTAGACATTCTAACACAGATACGCAGTATTTT

v_gene: TRBV30
j_gene: TRBJ1-1
abundance: -
len: 12
d_gene: -
CDR3aa: CACLPRDTEAFF
CDR3nt: TGTGCCTGCCTCCCACGGGACACTGAAGCTTTCTTT

v_gene: TRBV19
j_gene: TRBJ2-7
abundance: -
len: 12
d_gene: -
CDR3aa: CASSPSTYEQYF
CDR3nt: TGTGCCAGTAGTCCCAGTACCTACGAGCAGTACTTC

v_gene: TRBV4-2
j_gene: TRBJ2-7
abundance: -
len: 18
d_gene: TRBD1
CDR3aa: CASSQETVAGQGSYEQYF
CDR3nt: TGTGCCAGCAGCCAAGAGACAGTCGCGGGACAGGGGTCCTACGAGCAGTACTTC

v_gene: TRBV5-1
j_gene: TRBJ2-7
abundance: -
len: 14
d_gene: TRBD2
CDR3aa: CASSFTSGGTEQYF
CDR3nt: TGCGCCAGCAGCTTTACTAGCGGGGGTACGGAGCAGTACTTC

v_gene: TRBV29-1
j_gene: TRBJ2-2
abundance: -
len: 14
d_gene: -
CDR3aa: CSVGEQEDTGELFF
CDR3nt: TGCAGCGTTGGAGAACAGGAGGACACCGGGGAGCTGTTTTTT

v_gene: TRBV3-1
j_gene: TRBJ2-1
abundance: -
len: 12
d_gene: TRBD1
CDR3aa: CASSRDRNEQFF
CDR3nt: TGTGCCAGCAGCCGGGACAGAAATGAGCAGTTCTTC

v_gene: TRBV30
j_gene: TRBJ2-1
abundance: -
len: 13
d_gene: TRBD2
CDR3aa: CAWSVRRGDEQFF
CDR3nt: TGTGCCTGGAGTGTGAGGCGGGGGGATGAGCAGTTCTTC

v_gene: TRBV15
j_gene: TRBJ1-1
abundance: once
len: 13
d_gene: TRBD1
CDR3aa: CATSRGTGGNAFF
CDR3nt: TGTGCCACCAGCAGAGGAACAGGGGGCAATGCTTTCTTT

v_gene: TRBV30
j_gene: TRBJ1-1
abundance: once
len: 15
d_gene: TRBD1
CDR3aa: CAWSVLGQGTPGPFF
CDR3nt: TGTGCCTGGAGTGTACTAGGACAGGGGACCCCCGGGCCTTTCTTT

v_gene: TRBV25-1
j_gene: TRBJ2-1
abundance: -
len: 13
d_gene: TRBD1
CDR3aa: CASRSLGTGGQFF
CDR3nt: TGTGCCAGCAGAAGCCTGGGTACAGGGGGGCAGTTCTTC

v_gene: TRBV25-1
j_gene: TRBJ1-2
abundance: -
len: 15
d_gene: TRBD1
CDR3aa: CASSDRTGNHYGYTF
CDR3nt: TGTGCCAGCAGTGACCGGACAGGGAACCACTATGGCTACACCTTC

v_gene: TRBV6-2/TRBV6-3
j_gene: TRBJ2-7
abundance: -
len: 14
d_gene: -
CDR3aa: CASSYSSRPYEQYF
CDR3nt: TGTGCCAGCAGTTACTCGTCCCGGCCCTACGAGCAGTACTTC

v_gene: TRBV29-1
j_gene: TRBJ1-1
abundance: -
len: 14
d_gene: TRBD1
CDR3aa: CSVLGQGAPSEAFF
CDR3nt: TGCAGCGTTCTAGGACAGGGGGCCCCCTCTGAAGCTTTCTTT

v_gene: TRBV20-1
j_gene: TRBJ2-7
abundance: -
len: 17
d_gene: TRBD1
CDR3aa: CSARELQGGSFSYEQYF
CDR3nt: TGCAGTGCTAGGGAATTACAGGGGGGCAGTTTCTCCTACGAGCAGTACTTC

v_gene: TRBV30
j_gene: TRBJ1-1
abundance: once
len: 13
d_gene: -
CDR3aa: CAWSATGNTEAFF
CDR3nt: TGTGCCTGGAGCGCGACAGGGAACACTGAAGCTTTCTTT

v_gene: TRBV30
j_gene: TRBJ2-7
abundance: -
len: 12
d_gene: -
CDR3aa: CAWSVSGIEQYF
CDR3nt: TGTGCCTGGAGTGTTTCGGGGATTGAGCAGTACTTC

v_gene: TRBV12-3/TRBV12-4
j_gene: TRBJ1-1
abundance: -
len: 14
d_gene: -
CDR3aa: CASSWTEGNTEAFF
CDR3nt: TGTGCCAGCAGTTGGACTGAGGGGAACACTGAAGCTTTCTTT

v_gene: TRBV7-9
j_gene: TRBJ2-7
abundance: -
len: 13
d_gene: TRBD1
CDR3aa: CASSGTGGHEQYF
CDR3nt: TGTGCCAGCAGCGGAACAGGGGGACACGAGCAGTACTTC